Below, one TCR beta chain is given with its context. Its antigen remains unknown. The data originate from a study of T cells in Graves' hyperthyroidism and ophthalmopathy. Notes on the study in general: By a 13 V-J model, ophthalmopathy was set apart from stable hyperthyroidism. Model predictions of ophthalmopathy came a median around 6.5 months before onset. Within blood appeared most thyroid clonotypes that had expanded above 0.001.

This CDR3 comprises 13 residues. Germline trimming cut 8 bases from V and 2 bases from J; bases unmatched to any gene: 4. Germline-derived CDR1 and CDR2 are MGHDK and SYGVNS. There were TCR beta CDR3 regions amplified from RNA transcripts. A set of HTBI primers served as the primers for a first-round RT-PCR of the TCR CDR3. TCRdb redid the calling of the multiplex PCR reads with MiXCR, one entry per CDR3 protein. The sample lists 650,000 to 800,000 distinct CDR3 sequences, 45% occurring once. Thyroid ultrasound and orbital computed tomography, with clinical symptoms and serum thyroxine and TRAb, informed diagnoses.

V usage is TRBV25-1 and J usage is TRBJ2-7; 9 bases are shared with TRBD1. This receptor was obtained from an adult man with Graves' disease, either hyperthyroidism or ophthalmopathy (not recorded which). Sequenced material: peripheral blood or thyroid tissue (not recorded which). CDR3: CASGGQGAYEQYF. The CDR3 DNA is TGTGCCAGCGGGGGACAGGGCGCCTACGAGCAGTACTTC.